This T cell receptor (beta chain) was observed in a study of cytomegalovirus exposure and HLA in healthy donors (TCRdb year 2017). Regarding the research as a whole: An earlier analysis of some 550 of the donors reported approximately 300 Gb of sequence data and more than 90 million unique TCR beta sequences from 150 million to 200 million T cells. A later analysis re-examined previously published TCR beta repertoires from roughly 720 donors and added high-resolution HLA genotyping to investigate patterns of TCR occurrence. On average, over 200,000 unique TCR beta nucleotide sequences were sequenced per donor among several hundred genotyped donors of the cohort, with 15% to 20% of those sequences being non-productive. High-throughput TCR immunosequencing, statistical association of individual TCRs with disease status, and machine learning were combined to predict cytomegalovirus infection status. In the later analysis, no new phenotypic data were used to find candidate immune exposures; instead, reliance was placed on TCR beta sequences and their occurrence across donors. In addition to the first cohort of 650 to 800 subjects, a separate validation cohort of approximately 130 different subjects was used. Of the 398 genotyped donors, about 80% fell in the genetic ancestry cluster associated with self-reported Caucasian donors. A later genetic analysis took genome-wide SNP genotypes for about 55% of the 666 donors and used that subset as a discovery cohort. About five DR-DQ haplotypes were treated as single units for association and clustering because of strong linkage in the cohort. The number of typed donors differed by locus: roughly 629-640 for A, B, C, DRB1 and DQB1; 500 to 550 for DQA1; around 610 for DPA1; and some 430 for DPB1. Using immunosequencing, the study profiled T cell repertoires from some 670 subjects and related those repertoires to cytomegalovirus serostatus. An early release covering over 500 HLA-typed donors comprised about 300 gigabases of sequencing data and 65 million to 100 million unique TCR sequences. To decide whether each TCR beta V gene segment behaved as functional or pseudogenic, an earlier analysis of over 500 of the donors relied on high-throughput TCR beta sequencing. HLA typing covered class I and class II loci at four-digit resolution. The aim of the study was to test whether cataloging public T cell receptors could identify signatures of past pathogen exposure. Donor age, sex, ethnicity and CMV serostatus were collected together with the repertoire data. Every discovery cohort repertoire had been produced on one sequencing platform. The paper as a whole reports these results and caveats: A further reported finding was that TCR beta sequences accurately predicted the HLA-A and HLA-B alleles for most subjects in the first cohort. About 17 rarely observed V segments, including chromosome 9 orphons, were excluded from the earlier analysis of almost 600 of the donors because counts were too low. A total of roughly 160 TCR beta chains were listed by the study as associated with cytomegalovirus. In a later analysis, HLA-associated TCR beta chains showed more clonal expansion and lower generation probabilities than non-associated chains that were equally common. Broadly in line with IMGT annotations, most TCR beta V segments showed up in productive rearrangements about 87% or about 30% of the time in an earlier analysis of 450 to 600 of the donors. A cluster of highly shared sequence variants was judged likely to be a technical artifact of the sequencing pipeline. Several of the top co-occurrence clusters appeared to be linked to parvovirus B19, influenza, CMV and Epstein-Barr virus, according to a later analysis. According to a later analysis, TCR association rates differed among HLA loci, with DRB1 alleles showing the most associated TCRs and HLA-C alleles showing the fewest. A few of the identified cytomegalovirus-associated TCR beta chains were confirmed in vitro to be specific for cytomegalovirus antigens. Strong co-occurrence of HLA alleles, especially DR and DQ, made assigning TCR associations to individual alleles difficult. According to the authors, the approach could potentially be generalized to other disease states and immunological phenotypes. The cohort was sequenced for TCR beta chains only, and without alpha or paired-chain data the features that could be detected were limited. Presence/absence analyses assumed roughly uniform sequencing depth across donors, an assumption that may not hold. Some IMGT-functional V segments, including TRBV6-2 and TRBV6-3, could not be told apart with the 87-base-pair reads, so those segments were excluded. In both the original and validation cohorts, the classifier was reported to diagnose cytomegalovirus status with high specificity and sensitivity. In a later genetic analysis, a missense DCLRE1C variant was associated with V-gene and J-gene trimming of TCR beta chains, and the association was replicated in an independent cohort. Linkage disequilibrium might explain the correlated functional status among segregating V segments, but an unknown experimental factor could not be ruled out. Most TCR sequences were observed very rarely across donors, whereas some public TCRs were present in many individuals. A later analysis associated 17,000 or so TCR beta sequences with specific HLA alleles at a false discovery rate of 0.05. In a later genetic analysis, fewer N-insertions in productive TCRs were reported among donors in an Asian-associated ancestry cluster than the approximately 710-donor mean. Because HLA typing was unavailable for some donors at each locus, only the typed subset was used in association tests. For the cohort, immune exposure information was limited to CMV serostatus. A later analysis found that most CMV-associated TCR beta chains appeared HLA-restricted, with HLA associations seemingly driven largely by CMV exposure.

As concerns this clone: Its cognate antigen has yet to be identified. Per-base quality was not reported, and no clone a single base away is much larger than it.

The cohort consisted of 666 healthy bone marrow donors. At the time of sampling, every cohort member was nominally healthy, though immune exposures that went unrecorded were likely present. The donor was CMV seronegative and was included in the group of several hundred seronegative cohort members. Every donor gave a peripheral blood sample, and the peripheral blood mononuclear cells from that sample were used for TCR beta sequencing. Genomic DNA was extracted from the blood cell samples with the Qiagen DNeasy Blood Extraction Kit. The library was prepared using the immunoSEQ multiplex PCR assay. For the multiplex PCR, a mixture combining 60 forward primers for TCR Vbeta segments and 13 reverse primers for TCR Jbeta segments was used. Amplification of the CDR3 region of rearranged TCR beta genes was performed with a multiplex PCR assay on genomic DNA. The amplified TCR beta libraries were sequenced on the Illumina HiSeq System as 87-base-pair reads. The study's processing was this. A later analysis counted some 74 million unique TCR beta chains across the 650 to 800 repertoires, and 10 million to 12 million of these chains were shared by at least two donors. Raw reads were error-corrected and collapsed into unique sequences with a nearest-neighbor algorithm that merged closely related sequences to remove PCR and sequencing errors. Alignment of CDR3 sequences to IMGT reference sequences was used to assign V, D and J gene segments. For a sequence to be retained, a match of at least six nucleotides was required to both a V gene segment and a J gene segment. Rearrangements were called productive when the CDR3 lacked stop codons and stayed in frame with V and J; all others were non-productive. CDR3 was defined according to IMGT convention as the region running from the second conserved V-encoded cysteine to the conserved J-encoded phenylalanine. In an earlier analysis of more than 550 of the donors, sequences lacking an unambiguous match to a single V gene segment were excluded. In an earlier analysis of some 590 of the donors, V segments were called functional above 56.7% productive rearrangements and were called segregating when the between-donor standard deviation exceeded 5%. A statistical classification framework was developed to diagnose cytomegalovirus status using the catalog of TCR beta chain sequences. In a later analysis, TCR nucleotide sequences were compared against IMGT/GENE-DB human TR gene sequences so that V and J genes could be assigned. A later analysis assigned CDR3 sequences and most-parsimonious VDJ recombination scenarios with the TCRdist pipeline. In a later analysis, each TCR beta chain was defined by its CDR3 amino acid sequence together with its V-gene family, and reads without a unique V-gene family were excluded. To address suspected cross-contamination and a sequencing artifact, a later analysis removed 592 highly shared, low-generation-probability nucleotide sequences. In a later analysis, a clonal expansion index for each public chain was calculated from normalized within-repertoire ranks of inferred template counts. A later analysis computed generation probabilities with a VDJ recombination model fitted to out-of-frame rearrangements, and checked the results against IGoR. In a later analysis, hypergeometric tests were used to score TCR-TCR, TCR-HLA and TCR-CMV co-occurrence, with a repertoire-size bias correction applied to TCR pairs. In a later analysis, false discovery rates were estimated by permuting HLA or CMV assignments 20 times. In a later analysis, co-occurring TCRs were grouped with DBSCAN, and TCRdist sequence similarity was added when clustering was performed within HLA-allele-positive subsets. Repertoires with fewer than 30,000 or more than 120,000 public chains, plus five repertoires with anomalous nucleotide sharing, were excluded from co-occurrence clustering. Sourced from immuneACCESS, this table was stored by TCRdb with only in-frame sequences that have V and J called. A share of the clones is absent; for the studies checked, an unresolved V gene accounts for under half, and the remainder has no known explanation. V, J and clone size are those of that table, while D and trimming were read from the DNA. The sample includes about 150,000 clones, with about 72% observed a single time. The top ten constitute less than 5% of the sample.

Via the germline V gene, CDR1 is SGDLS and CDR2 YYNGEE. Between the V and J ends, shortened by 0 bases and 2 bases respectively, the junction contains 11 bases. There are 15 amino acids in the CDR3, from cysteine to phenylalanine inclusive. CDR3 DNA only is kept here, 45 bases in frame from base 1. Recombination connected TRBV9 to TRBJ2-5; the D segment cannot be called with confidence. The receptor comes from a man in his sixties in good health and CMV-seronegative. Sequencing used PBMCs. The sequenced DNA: TGTGCCAGCAGCGTAGGGGTCGACATACAAGAGACCCAGTACTTC. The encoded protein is CASSVGVDIQETQYF.